This is a list of T cell receptor beta chains from one sample in a study of molecular identifiers for immune sequencing clone quantification. One entry per CDR3 protein results from TCRdb running MiXCR on the PCR reads. The table records 38,000 or so distinct CDR3 sequences, roughly 20% of them present only once. The specimen sequenced was naive CD8+ T cells from blood, with Jurkat cell RNA spiked in. Source of these receptors: a human donor in good health. Some libraries in this study had Jurkat cell RNA spiked in. Both conserved end residues are part of each CDR3. The D gene is left open where the match is weak. Size is omitted from some rows. Given values are once, few, many or a class for expanded clones.

>.|TRBJ1-2|many|TRBV29-1
CSVEGSSVLDSVYGYTF
TGCAGCGTTGAAGGATCCTCGGTATTAGATTCGGTCTATGGCTACACCTTC
>.|TRBJ1-2|few|TRBV13
CASSPRQTNYGYTF
TGTGCCAGCAGTCCCAGACAGACTAACTATGGCTACACCTTC
>.|TRBJ1-4|.|TRBV6-5
CASSYYRATNEKLFF
TGTGCCAGCAGTTACTACAGAGCAACTAATGAAAAACTGTTTTTT
>.|TRBJ2-5|many|TRBV20-1
CSARGRAGSLETQYF
TGCAGTGCTAGAGGGCGTGCGGGAAGTTTAGAGACCCAGTACTTC
>TRBD1|TRBJ1-1|.|TRBV5-5
CASSPKTGGTEAFF
TGTGCCAGCAGCCCAAAAACAGGGGGAACTGAAGCTTTCTTT
>.|TRBJ2-7|many|TRBV20-1
CSALSGPTYEQYF
TGCAGTGCTTTGAGCGGGCCGACCTACGAGCAGTACTTC
>.|TRBJ1-5|many|TRBV3-1
CASSQKGLNQPQHF
TGTGCCAGCAGCCAAAAAGGATTAAATCAGCCCCAGCATTTT
>.|TRBJ1-5|.|TRBV10-2
CASMEGNQPQHF
TGCGCCAGCATGGAGGGAAACCAGCCCCAGCATTTT
>TRBD2|TRBJ2-7|.|TRBV20-1
CSAPPYLAGAGDEQYF
TGCAGTGCCCCACCGTACCTAGCGGGAGCAGGGGACGAGCAGTACTTC
>TRBD1|TRBJ2-5|many|TRBV14
CASSRDRILDETQYF
TGTGCCAGCAGCCGGGACAGGATTTTGGACGAGACCCAGTACTTC
>TRBD2|TRBJ2-1|many|TRBV29-1
CSGRLAGSFNEQFF
TGCAGCGGCCGACTAGCGGGTTCATTTAATGAGCAGTTCTTC
>.|TRBJ2-1|few|TRBV28
CASGWNEQFF
TGTGCCAGCGGGTGGAATGAGCAGTTCTTC
>TRBD2|TRBJ2-1|few|TRBV24-1
CATRPGPLSREGGNEQFF
TGTGCCACCAGGCCGGGGCCTCTCTCGAGGGAGGGCGGCAATGAGCAGTTCTTC
>.|TRBJ2-7|many|TRBV7-7
CASSLIPSDEQYF
TGTGCCAGCAGCTTAATTCCGTCTGACGAGCAGTACTTC
>.|TRBJ2-2|.|TRBV28
CASSLRTNTGELFF
TGTGCCAGCTCACTCCGAACGAACACCGGGGAGCTGTTTTTT
>TRBD1|TRBJ1-2|many|TRBV7-9
CASSSAGTGANYGYTF
TGTGCCAGCAGTTCAGCAGGGACAGGAGCTAACTATGGCTACACCTTC
>.|TRBJ2-7|.|TRBV23-1
CASSQSDGGTTYEQYF
TGCGCCAGCAGTCAATCGGATGGGGGCACAACCTACGAGCAGTACTTC
>.|TRBJ1-2|few|TRBV7-8
CASSLGGQGGYTF
TGTGCCAGCAGCTTAGGGGGTCAGGGTGGCTACACCTTC
>.|TRBJ1-6|.|TRBV28
CASSSSTLRQVENSPLHF
TGTGCCAGCAGTTCATCAACCCTTCGACAGGTTGAGAATTCACCCCTCCACTTT
>TRBD2|TRBJ2-3|.|TRBV28
CASSLEGLAGRTSTDTQYF
TGTGCCAGCAGTTTAGAGGGACTAGCGGGGAGAACTAGCACAGATACGCAGTATTTT
>.|TRBJ2-1|many|TRBV29-1
CSVGTVEQFF
TGCAGCGTTGGAACAGTTGAGCAGTTCTTC
>.|TRBJ2-7|many|TRBV9
CASSGAGFEQYF
TGTGCCAGCAGCGGGGCGGGGTTCGAGCAGTACTTC